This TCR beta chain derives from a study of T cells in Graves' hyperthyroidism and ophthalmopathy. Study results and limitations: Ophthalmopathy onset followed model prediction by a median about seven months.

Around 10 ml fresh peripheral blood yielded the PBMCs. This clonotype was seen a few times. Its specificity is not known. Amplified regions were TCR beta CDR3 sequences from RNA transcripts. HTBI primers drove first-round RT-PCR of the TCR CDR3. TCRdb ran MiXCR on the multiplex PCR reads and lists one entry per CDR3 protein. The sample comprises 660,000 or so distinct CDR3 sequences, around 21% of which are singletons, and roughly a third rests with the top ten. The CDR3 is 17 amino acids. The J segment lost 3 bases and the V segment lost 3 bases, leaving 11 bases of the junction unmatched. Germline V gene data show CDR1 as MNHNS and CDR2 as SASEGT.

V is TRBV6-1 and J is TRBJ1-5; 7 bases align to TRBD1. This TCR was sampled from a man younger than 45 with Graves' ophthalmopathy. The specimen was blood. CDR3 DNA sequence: TGTGCCAGCAGTGACCTGACAGGGATCCTTCCCAATCAGCCCCAGCATTTT. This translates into CASSDLTGILPNQPQHF.